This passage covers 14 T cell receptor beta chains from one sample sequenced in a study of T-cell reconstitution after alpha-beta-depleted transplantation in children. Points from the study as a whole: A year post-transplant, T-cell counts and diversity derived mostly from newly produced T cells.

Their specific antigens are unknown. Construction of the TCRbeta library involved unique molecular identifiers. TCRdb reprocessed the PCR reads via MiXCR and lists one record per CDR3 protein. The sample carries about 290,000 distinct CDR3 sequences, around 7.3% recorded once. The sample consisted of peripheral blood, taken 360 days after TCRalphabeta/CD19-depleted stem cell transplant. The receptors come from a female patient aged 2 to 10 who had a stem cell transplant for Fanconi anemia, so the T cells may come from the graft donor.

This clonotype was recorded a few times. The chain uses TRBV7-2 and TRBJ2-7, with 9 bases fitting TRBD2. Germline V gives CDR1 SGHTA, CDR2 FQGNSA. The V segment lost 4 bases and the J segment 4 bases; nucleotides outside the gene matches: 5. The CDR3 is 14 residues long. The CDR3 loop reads CASSSIAGEYEQYF. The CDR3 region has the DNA TGTGCCAGCAGCTCTATAGCGGGGGAATACGAGCAGTACTTC. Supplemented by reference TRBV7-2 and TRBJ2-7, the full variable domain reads GAGVSQSPSNKVTEKGKDVELRCDPISGHTALYWYRQSLGQGLEFLIYFQGNSAPDKSGLPSDRFSAERTGGSVSTLTIQRTQQEDSAVYLCASSSIAGEYEQYFGPGTRLTVT.

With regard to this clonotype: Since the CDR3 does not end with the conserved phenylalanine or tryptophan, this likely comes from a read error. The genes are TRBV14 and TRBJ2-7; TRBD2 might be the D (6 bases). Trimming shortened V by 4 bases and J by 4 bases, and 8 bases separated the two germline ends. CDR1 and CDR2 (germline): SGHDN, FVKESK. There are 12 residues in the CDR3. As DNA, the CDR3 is TGTGCCAGCAGCCTTAGCGGATACGAGCAGTACTTA. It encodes CASSLSGYEQYL.

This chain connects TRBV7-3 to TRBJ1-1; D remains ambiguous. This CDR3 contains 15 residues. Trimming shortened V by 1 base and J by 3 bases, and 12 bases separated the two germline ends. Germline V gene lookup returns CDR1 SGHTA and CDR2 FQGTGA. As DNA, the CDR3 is TGTGCCAGCAGCTTAAGGGGAGGGCGGGACACTGAAGCTTTCTTT. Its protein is CASSLRGGRDTEAFF.

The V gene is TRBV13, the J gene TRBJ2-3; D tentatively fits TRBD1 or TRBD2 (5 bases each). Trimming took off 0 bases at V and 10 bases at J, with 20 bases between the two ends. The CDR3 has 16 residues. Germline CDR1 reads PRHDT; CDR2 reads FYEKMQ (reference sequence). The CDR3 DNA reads TGTGCCAGCAGCTTAGGCTCAGGGACCGGGCTCGGGTCGCAGTATTTT. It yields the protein CASSLGSGTGLGSQYF.

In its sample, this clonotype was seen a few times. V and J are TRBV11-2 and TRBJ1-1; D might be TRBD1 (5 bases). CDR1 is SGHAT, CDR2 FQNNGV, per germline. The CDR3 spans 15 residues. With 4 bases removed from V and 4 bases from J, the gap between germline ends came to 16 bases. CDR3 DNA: TGTGCCAGCAGCTCCGATTACGGGGCGGGCACTGAAGCTTTCTTT. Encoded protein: CASSSDYGAGTEAFF.

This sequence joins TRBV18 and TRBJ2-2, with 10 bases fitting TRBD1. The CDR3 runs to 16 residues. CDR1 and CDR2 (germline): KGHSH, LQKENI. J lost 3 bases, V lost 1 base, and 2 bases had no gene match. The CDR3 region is CASSPRGQGYTGELFF. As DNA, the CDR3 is TGTGCCAGCTCACCACGGGGACAGGGGTACACCGGGGAGCTGTTTTTT. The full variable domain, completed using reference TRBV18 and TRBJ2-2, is NAGVMQNPRHLVRRRGQEARLRCSPMKGHSHVYWYRQLPEEGLKFMVYLQKENIIDESGMPKERFSAEFPKEGPSILRIQQVVRGDSAAYFCASSPRGQGYTGELFFGEGSRLTVL.

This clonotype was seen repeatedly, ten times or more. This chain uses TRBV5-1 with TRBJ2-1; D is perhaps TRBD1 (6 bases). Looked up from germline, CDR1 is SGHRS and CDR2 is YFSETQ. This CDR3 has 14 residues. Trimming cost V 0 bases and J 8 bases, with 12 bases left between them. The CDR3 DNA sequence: TGCGCCAGCAGCTTGGCCTCATGGGGGCATGAGCAGTTCTTC. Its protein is CASSLASWGHEQFF.

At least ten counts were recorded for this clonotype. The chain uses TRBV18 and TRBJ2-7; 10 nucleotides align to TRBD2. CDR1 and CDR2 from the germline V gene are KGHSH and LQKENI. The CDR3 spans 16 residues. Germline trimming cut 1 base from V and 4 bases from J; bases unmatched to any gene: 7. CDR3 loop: CASSPRGSGRQYEQYF. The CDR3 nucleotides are TGTGCCAGCTCACCACGAGGTAGCGGGAGGCAATACGAGCAGTACTTC.

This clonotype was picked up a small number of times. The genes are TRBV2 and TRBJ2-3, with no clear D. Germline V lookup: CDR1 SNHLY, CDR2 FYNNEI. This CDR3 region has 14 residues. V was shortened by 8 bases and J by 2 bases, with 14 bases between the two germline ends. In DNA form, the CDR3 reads TGTGCCAGCCTTAAACCGGGTTACACAGATACGCAGTATTTT. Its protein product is CASLKPGYTDTQYF.

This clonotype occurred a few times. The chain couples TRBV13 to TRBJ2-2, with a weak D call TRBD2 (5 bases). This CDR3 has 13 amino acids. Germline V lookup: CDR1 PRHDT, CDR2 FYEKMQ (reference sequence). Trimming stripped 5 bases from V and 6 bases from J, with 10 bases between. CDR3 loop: CASSPGGPGELFF. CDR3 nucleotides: TGTGCCAGCAGCCCCGGAGGACCCGGGGAGCTGTTTTTT.

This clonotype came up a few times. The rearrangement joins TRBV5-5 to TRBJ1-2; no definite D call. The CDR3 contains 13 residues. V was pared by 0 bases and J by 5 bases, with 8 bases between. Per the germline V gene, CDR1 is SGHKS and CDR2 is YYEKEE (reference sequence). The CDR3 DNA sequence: TGTGCCAGCAGCTTGGTTGCAGGATATGGCTACACCTTC. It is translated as CASSLVAGYGYTF.

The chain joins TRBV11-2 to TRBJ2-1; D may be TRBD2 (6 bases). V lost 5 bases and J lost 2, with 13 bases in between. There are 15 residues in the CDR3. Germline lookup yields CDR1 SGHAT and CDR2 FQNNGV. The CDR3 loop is CASSGARGPYNEQFF. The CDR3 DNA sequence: TGTGCCAGCAGCGGGGCGCGGGGCCCCTACAATGAGCAGTTCTTC.

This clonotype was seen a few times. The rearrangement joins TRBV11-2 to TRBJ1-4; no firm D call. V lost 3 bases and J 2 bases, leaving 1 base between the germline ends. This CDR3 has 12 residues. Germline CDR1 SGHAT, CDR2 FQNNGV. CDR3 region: CASSFTNEKLFF. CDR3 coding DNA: TGTGCCAGCAGCTTTACTAATGAAAAACTGTTTTTT.

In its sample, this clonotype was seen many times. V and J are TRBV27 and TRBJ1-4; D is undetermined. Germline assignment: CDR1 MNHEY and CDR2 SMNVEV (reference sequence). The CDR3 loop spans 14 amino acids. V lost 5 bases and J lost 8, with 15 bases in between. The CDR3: CASSPQAAAEKLFF. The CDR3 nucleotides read TGTGCCAGCAGTCCCCAGGCGGCGGCGGAAAAACTGTTTTTT.